Included here is one T cell receptor beta chain sequence, with context. This specimen belongs to a study of blood T cell repertoires in COVID-19. Whole-study context: Collection of acute and convalescent COVID-19 samples took place in the United States, Italy and Spain. T cells, B-cell-depleted T cells, or PBMCs supplied cDNA or gDNA.

Generated by immunoSEQ multiplex PCR, the TCRdb table keeps only in-frame clones and is missing some. The table shows approximately 120,000 clones, with 74% occurring only once. This receptor was identified in a man older than 75 with COVID-19, enrolled during active disease. Sample: peripheral blood.

In DNA form, the CDR3 reads TGTGCCAGCAGCCCCTGGGGAACAGGGGCATCCCACGAGCAGTACTTC. Translated, it gives CASSPWGTGASHEQYF. J is TRBJ2-7 and V is TRBV7-9; 7 positions agree with TRBD1. The germline V gene has CDR1 SEHNR and CDR2 FQNEAQ (reference sequence). The junction had 15 bases not matched to a gene; V was cut back by 5 bases and J by 5 bases. This CDR3 spans 16 amino acids.